This is a list of T cell receptor beta chains from one sample in a study of cytomegalovirus exposure and HLA in healthy donors. Only in-frame clones appear in the TCRdb table, and some are missing; sequencing was by immunoSEQ multiplex PCR. The table includes about 83,000 clones, roughly 76% detected once. Sequenced: PBMCs. The receptors originated from a woman in her 30s in good health and CMV-seronegative. Both conserved end residues are part of each CDR3. A D gene is named only where the DNA matches it firmly. Clone size is shown for a subset of rows, as once, few, many or a class of expanded clone.

-	TRBD1	TRBV28	TRBJ1-1	TGTGCCAGCACCTCGGGACAGGCCTCGGTTTGGTTT	CASTSGQASVWF
-	TRBD2	TRBV5-1	TRBJ2-1	TGCGCCAGCAGCCCGGGACTAGCGGGTTTCAATGAGCAGTTCTTC	CASSPGLAGFNEQFF
-	-	TRBV7-9	TRBJ1-1	TGTGCCAGCAGCTCAAAGGGGGGGCCCACTGAAGCTTTCTTT	CASSSKGGPTEAFF
-	-	TRBV6-6	TRBJ2-5	TGTGCCAGCAGTTACGTACGGGAGACCCAGTACTTC	CASSYVRETQYF
-	-	TRBV11-2	TRBJ1-2	TGTGCCAGCAGCCAGTACCATGGCTACACCTTC	CASSQYHGYTF
-	TRBD1	TRBV28	TRBJ2-2	TGTGCCAGCAGTTTATCTCGGACAGGGTTGTTGTTTTTT	CASSLSRTGLLFF
medium-sized	-	TRBV4-3	TRBJ1-5	TGCGCCAGCAGCCAAGATTTGTTAGGAACAGGTCAAATGGGGCCCCAGCATTTT	CASSQDLLGTGQMGPQHF
-	-	TRBV10-3	TRBJ2-1	TGTGCCATCAGCCGGGGGGCGGCTGAGCAGTTCTTC	CAISRGAAEQFF
-	-	TRBV9	TRBJ2-7	TGTGCCAGCAGCCCCGGAGGAGCGACCTACGAGCAGTACTTC	CASSPGGATYEQYF
-	-	TRBV6-6	TRBJ1-6	TGTGCCAGCAGTTACAAGGGGTCAAGTTCACCCCTCCACTTT	CASSYKGSSSPLHF
-	TRBD2	TRBV4-3	TRBJ2-2	TGCGCCAGCAGCCAACTATCCGGGACTAGCCGCGAGCTGTTTTTT	CASSQLSGTSRELFF
once	-	TRBV7-3	TRBJ1-2	TGTGCCAGCAGCCCGGACAGCTCCAACTATGGCTACACCTTC	CASSPDSSNYGYTF
few	TRBD2	TRBV5-1	TRBJ2-1	TGCGCCAGCAGCTTTGGGCTAGCGGGACCCAATGAGCAGTTCTTC	CASSFGLAGPNEQFF
few	-	TRBV5-5	TRBJ2-7	TGTGCCAGCAGCTTGGCCCAGATGTCCCCCTACGAGCAGTACTTC	CASSLAQMSPYEQYF
-	-	TRBV5-1	TRBJ2-4	TGCGCCAGCAGCCCCTCGCAAGGGGGTGGAAGAGGCAAAAACATTCAGTACTTC	CASSPSQGGGRGKNIQYF
once	-	TRBV19	TRBJ1-1	TGTGCCAGTAGTATAATGGGGCAGGGTATTCGGAGGAACACTGAAGCTTTCTTT	CASSIMGQGIRRNTEAFF
-	TRBD1	TRBV6-5	TRBJ2-1	TGTGCCAGCAGACCCGACAGGGATCCCTACAATGAGCAGTTCTTC	CASRPDRDPYNEQFF
-	-	TRBV28	TRBJ2-7	TGTGCCAGCAGGGGAGGCTACGAGCAGTACTTC	CASRGGYEQYF
-	-	TRBV18	TRBJ2-2	TGTGCCAGCTCGCGCAAACAGGCGAGGGGGGAGCTGTTTTTT	CASSRKQARGELFF
-	TRBD1	TRBV27	TRBJ2-2	TGTGCCAGCAGTCCCGGACAGGGTAGGGCCGGGGAGCTGTTTTTT	CASSPGQGRAGELFF
-	-	TRBV6-5	TRBJ2-7	TGTGCCAGCAGCAGCGAAGGCGAGCAGTACTTC	CASSSEGEQYF
few	-	TRBV7-9	TRBJ1-2	TGTGCCAGCAGCTATGACAGATTCGGCTATGGCTACACCTTC	CASSYDRFGYGYTF
-	-	TRBV4-2	TRBJ1-5	TGTGCCAGCAGCCAAAACCTGCCGGGGGTGGGTCAGCCCCAGCATTTT	CASSQNLPGVGQPQHF
-	-	TRBV28	TRBJ2-5	TGTGCCAGCAATCGTGGGGAGAGGGAGACCCAGTACTTC	CASNRGERETQYF